This T cell receptor beta chain emerged from a study of T cell changes during pregnancy in multiple sclerosis. The data were produced by immunoSEQ multiplex PCR, yet TCRdb's version contains in-frame clones alone and is incomplete. The profile shows roughly 87,000 clones, around 93% of them singletons. This CDR3 spans 15 amino acids. The trim removed 6 bases at V and 4 bases at J, leaving 10 bases unmatched. Germline V gives CDR1 MDHEN, CDR2 SYDVKM. The rearrangement uses TRBV28 and TRBJ2-7, with 9 nucleotides matching TRBD1. The sample here was peripheral blood, taken in the third trimester of pregnancy. The source is a female donor in good health, enrolled as a control in a pregnancy study. The CDR3 loop is CASSTTGGGRYEQYF. CDR3 DNA sequence: TGTGCCAGCAGCACAACAGGGGGCGGGCGGTACGAGCAGTACTTC.